The rows below give T cell receptor beta chains drawn from one sample of a study of blood T cell repertoires in COVID-19. TCRdb's table, derived via immunoSEQ multiplex PCR, lists solely in-frame clones and lacks some. The sample has 110,000 to 150,000 clones, 65% to 80% seen once. Input material: peripheral blood. Source of these receptors: a woman aged 55-70 years with acute or convalescent COVID-19. CDR3s include the opening cysteine and the closing phenylalanine or tryptophan. A D gene is named only where the DNA matches it firmly. Size values are once, few and many counts, or a class for expanded clones, and some rows have none.

clone size	V gene	D gene	J gene	CDR3 protein	CDR3 DNA
NA	TRBV29-1	TRBD2	TRBJ2-5	CSVSGLAGAYETQYF	TGCAGCGTTTCGGGACTAGCGGGAGCATATGAGACCCAGTACTTC
NA	TRBV5-4	NA	TRBJ2-5	CASSQDGGQETQYF	TGTGCCAGCAGCCAGGACGGGGGCCAAGAGACCCAGTACTTC
once	TRBV4-2	TRBD2	TRBJ2-3	CASSQGSSGRIADTQYF	TGTGCCAGCAGCCAAGGATCTAGCGGGAGAATCGCAGATACGCAGTATTTT
NA	TRBV27	NA	TRBJ2-5	CASSRVVQETQYF	TGTGCCAGCAGTAGAGTGGTCCAAGAGACCCAGTACTTC
NA	TRBV29-1	TRBD2	TRBJ2-2	CSVERGFLAGGPSNGELFF	TGCAGCGTTGAAAGGGGATTCTTAGCGGGAGGGCCCTCTAACGGGGAGCTGTTTTTT
few	TRBV11-2	NA	TRBJ2-7	CASSLKGHPYEQYF	TGTGCCAGCAGCTTAAAGGGACACCCCTACGAGCAGTACTTC
NA	TRBV5-1	TRBD1	TRBJ1-2	CASSSGTGYLGYTF	TGCGCCAGCAGCTCCGGGACAGGGTACCTAGGCTACACCTTC
NA	TRBV7-6	NA	TRBJ2-3	CASSLTGISTDTQYF	TGTGCCAGCAGCTTAACCGGGATCAGCACAGATACGCAGTATTTT
NA	TRBV6-6	TRBD2	TRBJ2-7	CASSPTGWETSGRDEQYF	TGTGCCAGCAGTCCGACAGGGTGGGAGACTAGCGGGAGGGACGAGCAGTACTTC
NA	TRBV5-1	TRBD1	TRBJ2-5	CASSLAGTGARLETQYF	TGCGCCAGCAGCTTGGCCGGGACAGGGGCGCGATTAGAGACCCAGTACTTC
NA	TRBV18	TRBD1	TRBJ2-3	CASSARTGIGTDTQYF	TGTGCCAGCTCAGCAAGGACAGGGATCGGCACAGATACGCAGTATTTT
NA	TRBV6-5	TRBD2	TRBJ2-1	CASSYSSGSWGNEQFF	TGTGCCAGCAGTTACTCTAGCGGGAGTTGGGGGAATGAGCAGTTCTTC
once	TRBV18	NA	TRBJ2-6	CASSQWDIAGANVLTF	TGTGCCAGCTCTCAGTGGGACATAGCTGGGGCCAACGTCCTGACTTTC
NA	TRBV3-1/TRBV3-2	TRBD2	TRBJ2-1	CASSPTSGRYYEQFF	TGTGCCAGCAGCCCAACTAGCGGGAGATACTATGAGCAGTTCTTC
NA	TRBV10-3	NA	TRBJ2-7	CAISNETAIHYEQYF	TGTGCCATCAGTAACGAGACTGCTATCCACTACGAGCAGTACTTC
NA	TRBV4-2	TRBD1	TRBJ2-2	CASSHRGRSGELFF	TGTGCCAGCAGCCACAGGGGGCGCAGCGGGGAGCTGTTTTTT
NA	TRBV10-3	TRBD1	TRBJ1-5	CAISEGQGNQPQHF	TGTGCCATCAGTGAGGGACAGGGCAATCAGCCCCAGCATTTT
NA	TRBV28	NA	TRBJ1-4	CASFSDKATNEKLFF	TGTGCCAGCTTTTCGGACAAAGCAACTAATGAAAAACTGTTTTTT
NA	TRBV5-1	NA	TRBJ2-2	CASSSQGGTGELFF	TGCGCCAGCAGCTCTCAGGGTGGTACCGGGGAGCTGTTTTTT
NA	TRBV27	NA	TRBJ1-2	CASSFDSAQGGYTF	TGTGCCAGCAGTTTCGACTCCGCCCAGGGGGGCTACACCTTC
NA	TRBV15	TRBD2	TRBJ2-1	CATSRVRAGVPEQFF	TGTGCCACCAGCAGAGTTCGAGCGGGAGTCCCTGAGCAGTTCTTC
NA	TRBV13	TRBD1	TRBJ2-1	CASSFVTGGGEQFF	TGTGCCAGCAGCTTTGTCACAGGGGGCGGTGAGCAGTTCTTC
NA	TRBV20-1	NA	TRBJ2-5	CSASVSKETQYF	TGCAGTGCTAGTGTCAGTAAAGAGACCCAGTACTTC
many	TRBV20-1	NA	TRBJ1-2	CSASAGGPHGYTF	TGCAGTGCTAGTGCTGGGGGCCCCCATGGCTACACCTTC
NA	TRBV9	TRBD2	TRBJ2-1	CASSPGGWPEPFF	TGTGCCAGCAGCCCGGGGGGTTGGCCCGAGCCGTTCTTC
NA	TRBV3-1/TRBV3-2	NA	TRBJ1-1	CASRRAFGTEAFF	TGTGCCAGCAGGCGGGCCTTTGGCACTGAAGCTTTCTTT
few	TRBV27	TRBD1	TRBJ1-2	CASSSGQRNYGYTF	TGTGCCAGCAGTTCGGGACAGCGAAACTATGGCTACACCTTC
NA	TRBV12-5	NA	TRBJ2-2	CASGLVRWLAGELFF	TGTGCTAGTGGTTTGGTACGATGGCTCGCCGGGGAGCTGTTTTTT
NA	TRBV7-2	TRBD2	TRBJ2-1	CASSSQAGSSYNEQFF	TGTGCCAGCAGCTCCCAAGCGGGAAGCTCCTACAATGAGCAGTTCTTC
few	TRBV7-9	NA	TRBJ1-2	CASSLVLGQGSDGYTF	TGTGCCAGCAGCTTAGTTCTAGGGCAGGGAAGTGATGGCTACACCTTC
NA	TRBV6-1	NA	TRBJ1-5	CASSELGGRGSNQPQHF	TGTGCCAGCAGTGAGCTCGGGGGGCGAGGGAGCAATCAGCCCCAGCATTTT
once	TRBV6-5	NA	TRBJ1-1	CASTWTAERLYF	TGTGCCAGCACCTGGACAGCAGAAAGGCTTTACTTT
once	TRBV19	NA	TRBJ1-1	CASRTQLNTEAFF	TGTGCCAGTAGAACACAGCTGAACACTGAAGCTTTCTTT
NA	TRBV3-1/TRBV3-2	NA	TRBJ2-7	CASSQRGLDYEQYF	TGTGCCAGCAGCCAACGAGGGCTAGACTACGAGCAGTACTTC
NA	TRBV6-6	TRBD2	TRBJ2-2	CASSGTGGPNTGELFF	TGTGCCAGCAGTGGGACGGGAGGGCCGAACACCGGGGAGCTGTTTTTT
NA	TRBV6-6	NA	TRBJ1-3	CASSRSWGQLMGQSSGNTIYF	TGTGCCAGTAGTCGGTCTTGGGGGCAGCTCATGGGTCAGAGCTCTGGAAACACCATATATTTT
NA	TRBV6-5	NA	TRBJ1-1	CASSVGGRSTEAFF	TGTGCCAGCAGCGTGGGGGGAAGGAGCACTGAAGCTTTCTTT
NA	TRBV4-1	TRBD2	TRBJ2-2	CASSHSRGTSGGETGELFF	TGCGCCAGCAGCCACTCCCGGGGGACTAGCGGAGGGGAGACCGGGGAGCTGTTTTTT
NA	TRBV6-4	NA	TRBJ1-1	CASSPGNTEAFF	TGTGCCAGCAGTCCGGGGAACACTGAAGCTTTCTTT
NA	TRBV5-6	TRBD1	TRBJ1-2	CASSLARGLLDYTF	TGTGCCAGCAGCTTGGCCAGGGGGCTTTTAGACTACACCTTC
NA	TRBV2	TRBD1	TRBJ1-6	CASSVGQFNSPLHF	TGTGCCAGCAGTGTGGGACAGTTTAATTCACCCCTCCACTTT
NA	TRBV28	NA	TRBJ1-5	CASSQPFQAPNQPQHF	TGTGCCAGCAGTCAACCCTTCCAAGCGCCCAATCAGCCCCAGCATTTT
NA	TRBV5-1	TRBD2	TRBJ2-5	CASSEGTTLQETQYF	TGCGCCAGCAGCGAAGGGACTACCCTACAAGAGACCCAGTACTTC
NA	TRBV16	TRBD1	TRBJ2-1	CASSHNLPDRFSYNEQFF	TGTGCCAGCAGCCACAACCTTCCGGACAGGTTCTCCTACAATGAGCAGTTCTTC
NA	TRBV7-8	NA	TRBJ2-4	CASSPGGGQRAKNIQYF	TGTGCCAGCAGCCCAGGAGGAGGACAGAGAGCCAAAAACATTCAGTACTTC
once	TRBV7-9	TRBD1	TRBJ2-7	CASSPDRAGGYEQYF	TGTGCCAGCAGCCCGGACAGGGCGGGTGGCTACGAGCAGTACTTC
NA	TRBV4-1	TRBD2	TRBJ2-7	CASSQELADSYEQYF	TGCGCCAGCAGCCAAGAACTAGCGGACTCCTACGAGCAGTACTTC
few	TRBV19	TRBD1	TRBJ1-4	CASSTQGAYEKLFF	TGTGCCAGTAGTACCCAGGGGGCGTACGAAAAACTGTTTTTT
NA	TRBV2	NA	TRBJ2-7	CASSERGYEQYF	TGTGCCAGCAGTGAACGAGGCTACGAGCAGTACTTC
few	TRBV27	TRBD1	TRBJ1-6	CASSLSRQGRAPLHF	TGTGCCAGCAGTTTATCGCGACAGGGTAGGGCACCCCTCCACTTT
NA	TRBV9	NA	TRBJ2-7	CASSVDGGPYEQYF	TGTGCCAGCAGCGTAGACGGGGGGCCCTACGAGCAGTACTTC
NA	TRBV7-9	TRBD2	TRBJ2-3	CASSFLRLAGAGDTQYF	TGTGCCAGCAGCTTCCTCAGACTAGCGGGAGCTGGAGATACGCAGTATTTT
NA	TRBV7-2	NA	TRBJ2-2	CASSLGQLRTGELFF	TGTGCCAGCAGCTTGGGGCAGCTCCGCACCGGGGAGCTGTTTTTT
once	TRBV28	NA	TRBJ1-5	CASSGGNQPQHF	TGTGCCAGCAGCGGGGGGAATCAGCCCCAGCATTTT
NA	TRBV5-1	TRBD1	TRBJ1-2	CASSLGAGTAANYGYTF	TGCGCCAGCAGCTTGGGCGCCGGGACAGCGGCTAACTATGGCTACACCTTC
NA	TRBV5-4	TRBD2	TRBJ2-1	CASSPPGLAFNEQFF	TGTGCCAGCAGCCCCCCGGGACTAGCCTTCAATGAGCAGTTCTTC
NA	TRBV7-9	TRBD1	TRBJ2-2	CASSLAGGPLWTGELFF	TGTGCCAGCAGCTTAGCAGGGGGCCCCCTTTGGACCGGGGAGCTGTTTTTT